This T cell receptor beta chain was identified in a study of tumor and adjacent non-tumor tissue in lung cancer. Of note for this clonotype: The antigen remains undetermined. Compared with germline, one end of the junction differs, possibly owing to a read error.

TCRbeta libraries were built with three rounds of nested PCR, modified from ARM-PCR. TCRdb redid the calling of the multiplex PCR reads with MiXCR, one entry per CDR3 protein. Here the sample spans approximately 100,000 distinct CDR3 sequences, roughly 80% being singletons. Overall study findings and caveats: Tumor tissue had significantly higher TCR diversity than normal lung.

No cell sorting was done before RNA was extracted from the tissue. The sequence came from an older woman with non-small cell lung cancer. The sample comprised lung tumor tissue.

CDR3 nucleotide sequence: TGTACCAGCAGCTTGGAGGGAGGTCAGCCCCAGCATTTT. It yields the protein CTSSLEGGQPQHF. The rearrangement links TRBV11-2 to TRBJ1-5, with no clear D. This CDR3 contains 13 residues. Germline loops: CDR1 SGHAT, CDR2 FQNNGV. The full variable domain, its missing parts supplied by reference TRBV11-2 and TRBJ1-5, is EAGVAQSPRYKIIEKRQSVAFWCNPISGHATLYWYQQILGQGPKLLIQFQNNGVVDDSQLPKDRFSAERLKGVDSTLKIQPAKLEDSAVYLCTSSLEGGQPQHFGDGTRLSIL.